These 26 T cell receptor beta chains were all obtained from the same sample, sequenced in a study of early T cells in non-severe SARS-CoV-2 infection. Each CDR3 protein gets one entry after TCRdb re-called the 5' RACE reads with MiXCR. The sample consists of roughly 57,000 distinct CDR3 sequences, roughly 13% of them appearing once. Material: whole blood, obtained at baseline. The source is an adult who was a healthcare worker with PCR-confirmed SARS-CoV-2 infection or an uninfected control (not recorded which).

This clonotype was counted between two and nine times. The rearrangement joins TRBV5-1 to TRBJ1-2; D unclear. CDR3 length: 15 residues. Germline V gives CDR1 SGHRS, CDR2 YFSETQ. V was clipped by 0 bases and J by 4 bases, with 13 bases between them. The CDR3 coding sequence is TGCGCCAGCAGCTTGGGGCACCCCGGGATCTATGGCTACACCTTC. This codes for CASSLGHPGIYGYTF.

The sample holds a few counts of this clonotype. The chain uses TRBV2 and TRBJ2-3; the match to TRBD1 covers 12 bases. The germline V gene encodes CDR1 SNHLY and CDR2 FYNNEI. The CDR3 runs to 14 residues. V shed 6 bases and J 6 bases; nucleotides not matched to a gene: 4. The CDR3 DNA reads as TGTGCCAGCAGGCGGGACAGGGGGCCTGATACGCAGTATTTT. Its protein is CASRRDRGPDTQYF. The variable domain in full, completed from reference TRBV2 and TRBJ2-3, reads EPEVTQTPSHQVTQMGQEVILRCVPISNHLYFYWYRQILGQKVEFLVSFYNNEISEKSEIFDDQFSVERPDGSNFTLKIRSTKLEDSAMYFCASRRDRGPDTQYFGPGTRLTVL.

The genes are TRBV5-1 and TRBJ2-7, with D hard to call. Germline CDR1 and CDR2: SGHRS and YFSETQ. The CDR3 has 14 amino acids. Trimming removed 1 base at V and 0 bases at J, with 8 bases between. For the CDR3, the DNA is TGCGCCAGCAGCTTGCTGGGGATCTCCTACGAGCAGTACTTC. It translates to CASSLLGISYEQYF.

In this sample, this clonotype turned up many times. The V and J genes are TRBV27 and TRBJ2-5; D remains unclear. The V end lost 3 bases, the J end lost 3 bases, and 8 bases lay between the germline ends. The germline CDR1 and CDR2 sequences are MNHEY and SMNVEV (reference sequence). The CDR3 has 13 residues. This CDR3 reads CASSFRRKETQYF. The DNA for the CDR3 is TGTGCCAGCAGTTTCCGGAGAAAAGAGACCCAGTACTTC.

In this sample, this clonotype turned up many times. V usage is TRBV4-1 and J usage is TRBJ2-7, with TRBD1 matching 9 bases. The V gene's germline CDR1 is MGHRA and CDR2 YSYEKL. The junction had 6 bases not matched to a gene; V was cut back by 5 bases and J by 4 bases. CDR3 size: 14 residues. The DNA for the CDR3 is TGCGCCAGCAGCAGGGGACAGGGAGGGTACGAGCAGTACTTC. It specifies CASSRGQGGYEQYF.

This sequence joins TRBV5-1 and TRBJ2-1; 8 bases agree with TRBD2. This CDR3 has 17 residues. J lost 5 bases, V lost 4 bases, and 14 bases had no gene match. The germline CDR1 and CDR2 sequences are SGHRS and YFSETQ. CDR3 sequence: CASSDPGLAGPHNEQFF. Written as DNA, the CDR3 is TGCGCCAGCAGCGATCCGGGGCTAGCGGGTCCTCACAATGAGCAGTTCTTC.

The V and J genes are TRBV20-1 and TRBJ1-5; a weak D match, TRBD1 (5 bases). Germline V lookup: CDR1 DFQATT, CDR2 SNEGSKA (reference sequence). The CDR3 runs to 14 residues. Between the trimmed V and J ends, which lost 6 bases and 2 bases, there was a span of 14 bases. The CDR3 sequence: CSAVAGLGNQPQHF. In DNA, the CDR3 is TGCAGTGCGGTGGCAGGGCTAGGCAATCAGCCCCAGCATTTT.

This CDR3 is CSVGGFTDTQYF. CDR3 bases: TGCAGCGTTGGGGGGTTCACAGATACGCAGTATTTT. The chain carries TRBV29-1 and TRBJ2-3; D assignment may be TRBD1 or TRBD2 (5 bases each). V lost 4 bases, J lost 2 bases, and 7 bases lay in between. The germline CDR1 and CDR2 sequences are SQVTM and ANQGSEA. This CDR3 region has 12 residues.

This chain connects TRBV3-1 to TRBJ2-7; D perhaps matches TRBD1 (6 bases). The CDR3 is 16 residues long. Germline CDR1 LGHDT, CDR2 YNNKEL (reference sequence). Trimming took off 1 base at V and 3 bases at J, with 16 bases between the two ends. CDR3 in amino acids: CASSQGLGQKHYEQYF. The DNA for the CDR3 is TGTGCCAGCAGCCAAGGTCTTGGACAGAAACACTACGAGCAGTACTTC.

This clonotype turned up a few times. This chain uses TRBV12-3 or TRBV12-4 with TRBJ2-1, with 12 bases identical to TRBD2. Losses at the gene ends were 5 bases for V and 8 bases for J; bases not matched to a gene: 7. This CDR3 has 15 amino acids. This chain's CDR3 is CASSPTSGRSHEQFF. In DNA, the CDR3 is TGTGCCAGCAGTCCGACTAGCGGGAGATCGCATGAGCAGTTCTTC.

The rearrangement joins TRBV5-1 to TRBJ1-1; perhaps TRBD1 as D (6 bases). The CDR3 extends over 14 amino acids. Deletions cut 1 base from V and 2 bases from J, with 9 bases between. The germline CDR1 and CDR2 sequences are SGHRS and YFSETQ. The CDR3 protein is CASSLSGANTEAFF. The CDR3 coding sequence is TGCGCCAGCAGCTTGTCGGGGGCTAACACTGAAGCTTTCTTT. The entire variable domain, with the rest obtained from reference TRBV5-1 and TRBJ1-1, is as follows: KAGVTQTPRYLIKTRGQQVTLSCSPISGHRSVSWYQQTPGQGLQFLFEYFSETQRNKGNFPGRFSGRQFSNSRSEMNVSTLELGDSALYLCASSLSGANTEAFFGQGTRLTVV.

The chain recombines TRBV11-2 with TRBJ2-2; D is ambiguous. Germline V gene lookup returns CDR1 SGHAT and CDR2 FQNNGV. The CDR3 sequence is 13 residues long. The V end lost 5 bases, the J end lost 6 bases, and 10 bases lay between the germline ends. The CDR3 DNA follows: TGTGCCAGCAGCCCCCTTGGGGCCGGGGAGCTGTTTTTT. Translating gives CASSPLGAGELFF.

The table lists this clonotype with a few counts. This chain joins TRBV21-1 and TRBJ2-2; the D segment call TRBD2 is taken from the table without a DNA check. TRBV21-1 is assigned pseudogene status. CDR3 length equals 14 residues. This chain's CDR3 is CAIGTSGDTGELFF. Here the CDR3 DNA reads TGTGCCATCGGGACTAGCGGAGACACCGGGGAGCTGTTTTTT.

The chain links TRBV12-3 or TRBV12-4 to TRBJ2-7, with TRBD2 matching over 9 bases. The CDR3 totals 15 residues. V lost 6 bases, J lost 1 base, and 7 bases stayed unmatched. The CDR3 loop is CASSEGAGGSYEQYF. The CDR3 nucleotides read TGTGCCAGCAGCGAGGGCGCGGGAGGGTCCTACGAGCAGTACTTC.

This clonotype has a handful of counts. The chain joins TRBV5-1 to TRBJ2-2; D remains unclear. CDR3 length equals 15 residues. Germline values: CDR1 SGHRS, CDR2 YFSETQ. Trimming removed 0 bases from V and 6 bases from J, with 12 bases in between. CDR3 DNA sequence: TGCGCCAGCAGCTTGGCAGCTACGAAGGCCGGGGAGCTGTTTTTT. It is translated as CASSLAATKAGELFF.

The chain is built from TRBV6-5 and TRBJ1-4; TRBD1 aligns across 8 bases. Germline-derived CDR1 and CDR2 are MNHEY and SVGAGI. The ends lost 0 bases at V and 5 bases at J; junction bases unmatched: 2. There are 15 residues in the CDR3. The CDR3, as DNA: TGTGCCAGCAGTTACTCGAACAGGGGGAATGAAAAACTGTTTTTT. It codes for CASSYSNRGNEKLFF.

V is TRBV6-5 and J is TRBJ2-7; D gene uncertain. The length of the CDR3 is 11 residues. The germline CDR1 and CDR2 sequences are MNHEY and SVGAGI. This CDR3 reads CASSYSGLIFV. The CDR3 DNA reads TGTGCCAGCAGTTACTCGGGCCTAATATTCGTC.

There are a few counts of this clonotype. The chain uses TRBV9 and TRBJ1-2; D is possibly TRBD1 (5 bases). Per germline, CDR1 SGDLS and CDR2 YYNGEE. V lost 2 bases and J 4 bases, leaving 15 bases between the germline ends. This CDR3 is 15 amino acids long. CDR3 in DNA: TGTGCCAGCAGCGTTAACCGGGACGCACCCTATGGCTACACCTTC. The encoded protein is CASSVNRDAPYGYTF.

The chain links TRBV27 to TRBJ1-6, with TRBD1 matching 7 bases. CDR3 size: 16 residues. The V and J ends lost 4 bases and 0 bases, in that order; junction bases with no gene match: 3. Germline V lookup: CDR1 MNHEY, CDR2 SMNVEV (reference sequence). This CDR3 is CASSSTGSSYNSPLHF. DNA for the CDR3: TGTGCCAGCAGTTCGACAGGGAGCTCCTATAATTCACCCCTCCACTTT.

The chain is built from TRBV20-1 and TRBJ2-5, with no clear D. V lost 5 bases and J 4 bases, leaving 14 bases between the germline ends. CDR3 length: 13 residues. CDR1 is DFQATT and CDR2 is SNEGSKA in the germline V gene (reference sequence). The CDR3 DNA sequence: TGCAGTGCTCAACGGGCTACGAGAGAGACCCAGTACTTC. Translated, it gives CSAQRATRETQYF.

The CDR3 region is CASSGWLAGSGDTQYF. Written as DNA, the CDR3 is TGTGCCAGCTCGGGGTGGCTAGCGGGGTCCGGGGATACGCAGTATTTT. V and J are TRBV11-2 and TRBJ2-3; 9 bases align to TRBD2. Germline V lookup: CDR1 SGHAT, CDR2 FQNNGV. The V segment lost 8 bases and the J segment 6 bases; nucleotides outside the gene matches: 15. The CDR3 contains 16 residues.

This clonotype was counted a few times. J is TRBJ1-2 and V is TRBV9; D is perhaps TRBD1 (5 bases). CDR1 SGDLS and CDR2 YYNGEE come from the germline V gene. The CDR3 totals 16 residues. The V and J ends lost 4 bases and 3 bases respectively, with 19 bases between them. CDR3: CASSPRADTGYYGYTF. CDR3 DNA sequence: TGTGCCAGCAGCCCCCGGGCCGACACAGGATACTATGGCTACACCTTC.

V is TRBV12-5 and J is TRBJ1-1, with D maybe TRBD1 (5 bases). Trimming shortened V by 3 bases and J by 0 bases, and 8 bases separated the two germline ends. Germline V gene sequence: CDR1 LGHNT, CDR2 FRNRAP. CDR3 length equals 14 residues. CDR3 sequence (DNA): TGTGCTAGTGGTTTCTCGGGGGTGAACACTGAAGCTTTCTTT. This translates into CASGFSGVNTEAFF. The variable domain in full, completed from reference TRBV12-5 and TRBJ1-1, reads DARVTQTPRHKVTEMGQEVTMRCQPILGHNTVFWYRQTMMQGLELLAYFRNRAPLDDSGMPKDRFSAEMPDATLATLKIQPSEPRDSAVYFCASGFSGVNTEAFFGQGTRLTVV.

In this sample, this clonotype turned up a few times. The gene calls are TRBV7-9 and TRBJ2-7, with a weak D call TRBD1 (6 bases). The V and J ends lost 4 bases and 3 bases respectively, with 10 bases between them. The CDR3 extends over 13 amino acids. Germline V gene lookup returns CDR1 SEHNR and CDR2 FQNEAQ (reference sequence). The DNA of the CDR3 is TGTGCCAGCAGCTCCCACAGGGACTACGAGCAGTACTTC. The encoded protein is CASSSHRDYEQYF.

V gene TRBV10-3 combines with J gene TRBJ2-5, with TRBD1 matching over 7 bases. The germline V gene encodes CDR1 ENHRY and CDR2 SYGVKD. V gave up 4 bases and J gave up 1 base; unmatched junction bases: 6. The CDR3 runs to 15 residues. The CDR3 coding sequence is TGTGCCATCAGTGCCATACGGGACAGCCAAGAGACCCAGTACTTC. Translating it yields CAISAIRDSQETQYF.

The chain links TRBV5-5 to TRBJ1-1, with D hard to call. CDR1 and CDR2 from the germline V gene are SGHKS and YYEKEE (reference sequence). The CDR3 consists of 15 residues. V dropped 3 bases and J dropped 4 bases, with 16 bases sitting between them. The CDR3 reads CASSWREGSGTEAFF. The DNA for the CDR3 is TGTGCCAGCAGCTGGCGTGAAGGGTCGGGCACTGAAGCTTTCTTT.